Below, one TCR beta chain is given with its context. Primers: 60 V beta forward and 13 J beta reverse. Sequencing was performed with immunoSEQ multiplex PCR; in TCRdb, only in-frame clones are kept and a portion is missing. The sample consists of 20,000 to 30,000 clones, roughly nine tenths of them appearing once. This sample's time point: after dendritic cell vaccination, including at tumor progression/relapse. This sample is part of a study of glioma-infiltrating T cells after dendritic cell vaccination. Study overall: Treatment, given 2003 to 2012, was autologous tumor lysate-pulsed dendritic cell vaccination.

This CDR3 spans 15 amino acids. The germline V gene has CDR1 MNHEY and CDR2 SVGAGI. V shed 6 bases and J shed 1 base, with 13 bases lying between them. The rearrangement uses TRBV6-5 and TRBJ1-5, with D possibly TRBD1 on 6 matching bases. This sequence originates from a human donor with glioblastoma. Source: blood, taken after dendritic cell vaccination. The CDR3 DNA reads as TGTGCCAGCAGACCCGACAGGACCAGCAATCAGCCCCAGCATTTT. It encodes CASRPDRTSNQPQHF.